This TCR beta chain comes out of a study of regulatory and conventional T cells in RAG deficiency. Findings and limits, study-wide: Control T-cell subsets had markedly higher Shannon entropy and lower Simpson indices than RAG-deficient patients.

This clone was observed a single time. Its specificity is not known. Profiling relied on immunoSEQ multiplex PCR, and the TCRdb table lists in-frame clones only, not all of them. The sample lists 6,500 to 7,000 clones, 82% occurring once. Germline CDR1 and CDR2: ENHRY and SYGVKD. The CDR3 runs 14 residues. V lost 6 bases and J lost 3, with 15 bases in between. These same records also appear under a second study, on regulatory T cells. That study adds: Primers: 52 TRBV forward and 13 TRBJ reverse. Skewed V and J usage and few unique V-J pairs marked patient repertoires, most in Tregs.

The gene calls are TRBV10-3 and TRBJ2-7; the D is unclear. The receptor comes from a human donor in good health. Sequenced: CD8+ T cells sorted from blood. In nucleotides, the CDR3 is TGTGCCATCAGGAACATTGGTTCAAGCTACGAGCAGTACTTC. It specifies CAIRNIGSSYEQYF.